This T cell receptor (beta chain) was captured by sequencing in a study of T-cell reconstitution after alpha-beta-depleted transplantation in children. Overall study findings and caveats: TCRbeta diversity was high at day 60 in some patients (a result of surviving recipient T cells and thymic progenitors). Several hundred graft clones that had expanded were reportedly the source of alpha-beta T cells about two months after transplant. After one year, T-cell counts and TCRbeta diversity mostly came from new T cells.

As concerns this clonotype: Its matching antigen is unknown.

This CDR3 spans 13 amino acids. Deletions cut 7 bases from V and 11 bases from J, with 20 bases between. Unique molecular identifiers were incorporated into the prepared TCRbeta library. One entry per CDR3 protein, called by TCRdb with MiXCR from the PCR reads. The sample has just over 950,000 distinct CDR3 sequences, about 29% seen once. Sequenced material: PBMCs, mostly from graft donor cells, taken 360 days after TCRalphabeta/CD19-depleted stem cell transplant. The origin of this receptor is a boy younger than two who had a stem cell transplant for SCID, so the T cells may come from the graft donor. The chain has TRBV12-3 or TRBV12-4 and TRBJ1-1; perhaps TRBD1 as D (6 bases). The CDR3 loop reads CASTPTGVPWAFF. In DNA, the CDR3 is TGTGCCAGCACCCCGACAGGCGTCCCCTGGGCTTTCTTT.